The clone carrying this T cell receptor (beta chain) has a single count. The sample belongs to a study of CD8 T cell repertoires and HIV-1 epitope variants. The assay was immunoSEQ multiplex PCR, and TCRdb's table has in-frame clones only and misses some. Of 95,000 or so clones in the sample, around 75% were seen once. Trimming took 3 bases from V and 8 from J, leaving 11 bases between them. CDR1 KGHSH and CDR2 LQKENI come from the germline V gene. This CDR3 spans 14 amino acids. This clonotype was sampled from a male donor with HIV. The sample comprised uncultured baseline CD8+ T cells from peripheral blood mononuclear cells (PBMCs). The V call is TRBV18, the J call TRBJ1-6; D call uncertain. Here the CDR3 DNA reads TGTGCCAGCTCACCCTCTCCGGTAGATTCACCCCTCCACTTT. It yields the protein CASSPSPVDSPLHF.